This TCR beta chain derives from a study of control samples from healthy donors and cancer patients. The CDR3 runs to 12 residues. The V and J ends lost 5 bases and 4 bases respectively, with 9 bases between them. Germline lookup yields CDR1 SQVTM and CDR2 ANQGSEA. Profiling relied on immunoSEQ multiplex PCR, and the TCRdb table lists in-frame clones only, not all of them. The sample includes around 75,000 clones, over 80% of them seen just once. The material sequenced was blood. This receptor was identified in a woman in her sixties in good health. The V call is TRBV29-1, the J call TRBJ1-3; no definite D call. The CDR3 nucleotides are TGCAGCGTTAATTTACAGGGAAACACCATATATTTT. This codes for CSVNLQGNTIYF.